A single sample gave rise to the 24 T cell receptor beta chains below, sequenced in a study of OX40 agonist ivuxolimab in advanced cancers. Data came from immunoSEQ multiplex PCR; TCRdb stores just in-frame clones and leaves some out. The table has roughly 100,000 clones, more than 75% seen once. The sequencing here drew on CD4+ or CD8+ T cells sorted from blood, taken in a trial of the OX40 agonist ivuxolimab. Every receptor here comes from an adult with an advanced solid tumor such as melanoma, head and neck, liver or kidney cancer.

Here the CDR3 reads CASSQGGGVGQPQHF. CDR3 coding DNA: TGTGCCAGCAGCCAAGGGGGAGGGGTGGGTCAGCCCCAGCATTTT. V is TRBV4-2 and J is TRBJ1-5, with a tentative D call TRBD1 (5 bases). Germline values: CDR1 LGHNA, CDR2 YNFKEQ. There are 15 residues in the CDR3. Trimming left V 1 base short and J 6 bases short, with 13 bases between.

This clone has just a few counts. This sequence joins TRBV18 and TRBJ2-4; possibly TRBD1 for D (5 bases). Per germline, CDR1 KGHSH and CDR2 LQKENI. This CDR3 has 14 amino acids. V was shortened by 1 base and J by 6 bases, with 10 bases between the two germline ends. DNA of the CDR3: TGTGCCAGCTCACCACGGCAGGGCGGAAACATTCAGTACTTC. Translated, it gives CASSPRQGGNIQYF.

The chain couples TRBV7-9 to TRBJ2-5; 8 bases match TRBD1. The CDR3 length is 15 residues. The V gene end was trimmed by 5 bases and the J gene end by 4 bases; junction bases not matched to a gene: 9. Germline CDR1 reads SEHNR; CDR2 reads FQNEAQ (reference sequence). CDR3 amino acids: CASSHRQGAIETQYF. CDR3 coding DNA: TGTGCCAGCAGCCATCGGCAGGGGGCAATAGAGACCCAGTACTTC. The full variable domain, its missing parts supplied by reference TRBV7-9 and TRBJ2-5, is DTGVSQNPRHKITKRGQNVTFRCDPISEHNRLYWYRQTLGQGPEFLTYFQNEAQLEKSRLLSDRFSAERPKGSFSTLEIQRTEQGDSAMYLCASSHRQGAIETQYFGPGTRLLVL.

The J gene is TRBJ2-2, the V gene TRBV5-1; TRBD1 agrees at 8 bases. The CDR3 totals 15 residues. V was pared by 4 bases and J by 4 bases, with 6 bases of the junction left unmatched. Germline values: CDR1 SGHRS, CDR2 YFSETQ. The CDR3 loop is CASSRRGQSTGELFF. The CDR3 nucleotides are TGCGCCAGCAGCCGCAGGGGGCAGTCCACCGGGGAGCTGTTTTTT.

This chain links TRBV5-1 with TRBJ2-1; D tentatively reads TRBD1 or TRBD2 (5 bases each). Trimming cost V 1 base and J 5 bases, with 13 bases left between them. Germline V gives CDR1 SGHRS, CDR2 YFSETQ. The CDR3 is made up of 15 amino acids. The CDR3 sequence is CASSLWLGGNNEQFF. CDR3 in DNA: TGCGCCAGCAGCTTGTGGCTTGGGGGAAACAATGAGCAGTTCTTC.

This clone was found once. The chain combines TRBV5-1 with TRBJ1-2, with D uncertain. Trimming pared 0 bases from V and 3 bases from J, leaving 12 bases between. The CDR3 contains 15 residues. In germline, CDR1 is SGHRS, CDR2 YFSETQ. This CDR3 reads CASSLAPTSDYGYTF. DNA for the CDR3: TGCGCCAGCAGCTTGGCACCCACCTCGGACTATGGCTACACCTTC.

The chain is built from TRBV6-5 and TRBJ1-1; D is unclear. From germline, CDR1 is MNHEY and CDR2 SVGAGI. The CDR3 length is 11 residues. V was clipped by 5 bases and J by 5 bases, with 6 bases between them. The CDR3 here is CASSEMTEAFF. CDR3 DNA: TGTGCCAGCAGTGAAATGACTGAAGCTTTCTTT.

The chain's CDR3 is CASSPVLAGVVNEQFF. CDR3 nucleotide sequence: TGTGCCAGCAGCCCGGTGCTCGCAGGAGTGGTGAATGAGCAGTTCTTC. J is TRBJ2-1 and V is TRBV7-9; D gene ambiguous. The CDR3 sequence is 16 residues long. Germline V lookup: CDR1 SEHNR, CDR2 FQNEAQ (reference sequence). Between the trimmed V and J ends, which lost 5 bases and 7 bases, there was a span of 21 bases.

This CDR3 is CASSVGGQNTGELFF. The CDR3 nucleotides are TGTGCCAGCAGCGTAGGGGGGCAGAACACCGGGGAGCTGTTTTTT. The V call is TRBV9, the J call TRBJ2-2; possible D gene TRBD1, 6 bases. Germline assignment: CDR1 SGDLS and CDR2 YYNGEE. The CDR3 loop spans 15 amino acids. Between the trimmed V and J ends, which lost 0 bases and 1 base, there was a span of 7 bases.

This chain uses TRBV11-1 with TRBJ2-1; D unresolved. Germline V lookup: CDR1 SGHAT, CDR2 FQDESV (reference sequence). The length of the CDR3 is 15 residues. V shed 1 base and J shed 7 bases, with 14 bases lying between them. The CDR3 sequence: CASSLDTFGYNEQFF. The CDR3 DNA reads as TGTGCCAGCAGCTTAGATACGTTCGGGTATAATGAGCAGTTCTTC.

The rearrangement joins TRBV10-3 to TRBJ1-4; TRBD1 aligns across 9 bases. Germline CDR1 ENHRY, CDR2 SYGVKD. J lost 8 bases, V lost 0 bases, and 10 bases had no gene match. The CDR3 runs 17 residues. This CDR3 reads CAISESGTGNGGEKLFF. The CDR3 DNA reads TGTGCCATCAGTGAGTCGGGGACAGGGAATGGAGGAGAAAAACTGTTTTTT.

CDR3 sequence (DNA): TGTGCCAGCAGCGGCCGGGACACCGACCCGGAGGGCTACACCTTC. This sequence encodes CASSGRDTDPEGYTF. The chain has TRBV5-8 and TRBJ1-2; TRBD1 might be the D (6 bases). The CDR3 has 15 residues. V lost 4 bases and J 8 bases, leaving 21 bases between the germline ends. Germline loops: CDR1 SGHTS, CDR2 YDEGEE.

This clone has only a few counts. J is TRBJ1-1 and V is TRBV7-8; the D gene is possibly TRBD1 (5 bases). Trimming removed 2 bases at V and 7 bases at J, with 11 bases between. Germline V gives CDR1 SGHVS, CDR2 FQNEAQ. CDR3 length: 13 amino acids. The CDR3 loop reads CASSLTHRGEAFF. The CDR3 region has the DNA TGTGCCAGCAGCTTAACACATAGGGGTGAAGCTTTCTTT.

This chain joins TRBV5-6 and TRBJ1-4, with D possibly TRBD1 on 5 matching bases. Germline V gene data show CDR1 as SGHDT and CDR2 as YYEEEE. CDR3 length equals 16 residues. V lost 0 bases to trimming and J lost 8 bases, with 17 bases between them. Written as DNA, the CDR3 is TGTGCCAGCAGCTTGGAGGGAGGGGCTATGAGCGAAAAACTGTTTTTT. Translating gives CASSLEGGAMSEKLFF.

The CDR3 DNA sequence: TGTGCCAGCAGATATCTTCCGGGACTGCCCTCATCAAACATTCAGTACTTC. It translates to CASRYLPGLPSSNIQYF. The V gene is TRBV6-4, the J gene TRBJ2-4; D is possibly TRBD2 (6 bases). Per germline, CDR1 MRHNA and CDR2 SNTAGT. This CDR3 spans 17 amino acids. With 6 bases removed from V and 6 bases from J, the gap between germline ends came to 24 bases.

The V gene is TRBV10-3, the J gene TRBJ2-7; a weak D match, TRBD2 (5 bases). The CDR3 spans 14 residues. The V end lost 10 bases, the J end lost 0 bases, and 16 bases lay between the germline ends. Germline V gene sequence: CDR1 ENHRY, CDR2 SYGVKD. The CDR3 DNA sequence: TGTGCCACCTCCGAGGGAGTGAGCTCCTACGAGCAGTACTTC. Translated, it gives CATSEGVSSYEQYF.

The J gene is TRBJ1-4, the V gene TRBV5-5; D is undetermined. CDR3 length: 13 amino acids. Trimming removed 2 bases from V and 4 bases from J, with 6 bases in between. Germline V CDR1 and CDR2: SGHKS, YYEKEE (reference sequence). The DNA of the CDR3 is TGTGCCAGCAGCTTACCCAGTAATGAAAAACTGTTTTTT. Translated: CASSLPSNEKLFF.

This chain connects TRBV5-6 to TRBJ2-7; 9 nucleotides match TRBD1. V lost 1 base to trimming and J lost 2 bases; unmatched junction nucleotides: 1. This CDR3 region has 14 residues. CDR1 and CDR2 from the germline V gene are SGHDT and YYEEEE. The CDR3 loop is CASSLWTGAYEQYF. For the CDR3, the DNA is TGTGCCAGCAGCTTGTGGACAGGGGCCTACGAGCAGTACTTC.

The V and J genes are TRBV25-1 and TRBJ1-4; D is possibly TRBD1 (5 bases). Germline CDR1 MGHDK, CDR2 SYGVNS. CDR3 length equals 14 residues. Trimming removed 1 base at V and 5 bases at J, with 8 bases between. The CDR3 nucleotides read TGTGCCAGCAGTGAATCGACAGTCAATGAAAAACTGTTTTTT. Translation gives CASSESTVNEKLFF.

V usage is TRBV11-3 and J usage is TRBJ1-2; no clear D gene. V was cut by 0 bases and J by 7 bases, with 9 bases left in between. The V gene's germline CDR1 is SGHNT and CDR2 YENEEA. The CDR3 length is 13 residues. CDR3 amino acids: CASSLEGIGGYTF. The CDR3 nucleotides read TGTGCCAGCAGCTTAGAGGGGATTGGTGGCTACACCTTC.

The chain has TRBV5-4 and TRBJ2-7; 10 bases line up with TRBD1. Trimming took 3 bases from V and 3 from J; bases not matched to a gene: 6. Per germline, CDR1 SGHNT and CDR2 YYREEE (reference sequence). This CDR3 has 15 residues. The CDR3 loop is CASSSDRGLFYEQYF. The DNA for the CDR3 is TGTGCCAGCAGCTCCGACAGGGGGCTCTTCTACGAGCAGTACTTC. Combining the CDR3 with reference TRBV5-4 and TRBJ2-7 gives the whole variable domain ETGVTQSPTHLIKTRGQQVTLRCSSQSGHNTVSWYQQALGQGPQFIFQYYREEENGRGNFPPRFSGLQFPNYSSELNVNALELDDSALYLCASSSDRGLFYEQYFGPGTRLTVT.

V is TRBV28 and J is TRBJ2-1; D is possibly TRBD1 or TRBD2 (6 bases each). The CDR3 extends over 15 amino acids. Trimming left V 4 bases short and J 5 bases short, with 15 bases between. Germline V CDR1 and CDR2: MDHEN, SYDVKM. The CDR3, as DNA: TGTGCCAGCAGTTCGAGGGGGGCCGGGAACAATGAGCAGTTCTTC. This translates into CASSSRGAGNNEQFF.

The CDR3 DNA reads as TGTGCCAGCAGCTTGGTCGCAGCTTATGGCTACACCTTC. Translating it yields CASSLVAAYGYTF. The rearrangement joins TRBV5-4 to TRBJ1-2; unclear D gene. Trimming cost V 0 bases and J 5 bases, with 8 bases left between them. The CDR3 has 13 residues. CDR1 and CDR2 (germline): SGHNT, YYREEE (reference sequence).

V gene TRBV7-6 combines with J gene TRBJ1-2; D is ambiguous. Germline assignment: CDR1 SGHVS and CDR2 FNYEAQ. The CDR3 spans 15 residues. The V end lost 2 bases, the J end lost 2 bases, and 12 bases lay between the germline ends. CDR3 coding DNA: TGTGCCAGCAGCTTAAATTACAGACGAAACTATGGCTACACCTTC. This sequence encodes CASSLNYRRNYGYTF.